The TCR beta chain under discussion was sequenced for a study of T cells in localized non-small cell lung cancer. Trimming removed 1 base from V and 4 bases from J, with 7 bases in between. Germline V gives CDR1 GTSNPN, CDR2 SVGIG (reference sequence). The CDR3 is 12 amino acids. Using immunoSEQ multiplex PCR, the repertoire was profiled, and TCRdb retains in-frame clones only, with some absent. The sample lists fewer than 40,000 clones; 86% were seen once. General observations from the study: Uninvolved adjacent lung had the highest recorded T cell clonality, with tumor below it.

In regard to this clone: Antigen: not known.

This specimen consisted of peripheral blood, obtained before any cancer treatment. The chain carries TRBV30 and TRBJ1-2; D may be TRBD1 (5 bases). This sequence was found in a male donor aged 60 or older with stage III lung adenocarcinoma. The CDR3 loop is CAWSGGGYGYTF. DNA for the CDR3: TGTGCCTGGAGTGGGGGGGGCTATGGCTACACCTTC.